This T cell receptor (beta chain) was sequenced during a study of T cells in localized non-small cell lung cancer. Study-level points and caveats: Turning up in adjacent lung were a median 57 of the top 100 tumor clones. Heterogeneity remains possible because sequencing was limited to only one tumor region.

Measured with immunoSEQ multiplex PCR; TCRdb has only the in-frame clones, and not every one. The repertoire holds some 50,000 clones, with roughly 84% as singletons. In the case of this clone: Its antigen remains unknown.

Per germline, CDR1 KGHSH and CDR2 LQKENI. The CDR3 runs 14 residues. Trimming removed 7 bases from V and 6 bases from J; junction bases left unmatched: 12. This receptor was taken from a man between 40 and 70 years old with stage III lung adenocarcinoma. The source material was peripheral blood mononuclear cells, sampled before any cancer treatment. The V gene is TRBV18, the J gene TRBJ2-7; 7 positions agree with TRBD1. In DNA, the CDR3 is TGTGCCAGCTTGCCTGGGACAGAGGGTGGCGAGCAGTACTTC. This gives the protein CASLPGTEGGEQYF.